The 7 T cell receptor beta chains below come from one sample, sequenced in a study of regulatory T cells in long-lasting Graves disease. Time point: persistent/refractory GD, antithyroid drugs over 5 years with positive TRAb. Extracted PBMC RNA gave rise to the TCR library. Arm-PCR of CDR3 regions and iRepertoire HTBI primers were the basis on which TCR beta libraries were built. TCRdb re-analysed the multiplex PCR reads in MiXCR, keeping a single row per CDR3 protein. The table has around 400,000 distinct CDR3 sequences, approximately 25% seen once. This sample comprised peripheral blood mononuclear cells (PBMCs), obtained when the disease was refractory, from a patient treated with antithyroid drugs. These receptors were collected from a woman aged 40 to 50 with Graves disease.

This clonotype came up a few times. J is TRBJ2-1 and V is TRBV6-4; 11 nucleotides line up with TRBD2. Germline V gene lookup returns CDR1 MRHNA and CDR2 SNTAGT. The V segment lost 2 bases and the J segment 3 bases; nucleotides outside the gene matches: 0. The CDR3 totals 15 residues. The CDR3 DNA reads TGTGCCAGCAGTGACGGGACTAGCGGCTACAATGAGCAGTTCTTC. This encodes CASSDGTSGYNEQFF.

V usage is TRBV5-1 and J usage is TRBJ1-5; 9 bases map to TRBD1. The trim removed 2 bases at V and 8 bases at J, leaving 5 bases unmatched. Per germline, CDR1 SGHRS and CDR2 YFSETQ. The CDR3 spans 14 residues. The DNA for the CDR3 is TGCGCCAGCAGCTTTACAGGGGGCGGGGAGCCCCAGCATTTT. Translated: CASSFTGGGEPQHF. Based on the CDR3 plus reference TRBV5-1 and TRBJ1-5, the full variable domain is KAGVTQTPRYLIKTRGQQVTLSCSPISGHRSVSWYQQTPGQGLQFLFEYFSETQRNKGNFPGRFSGRQFSNSRSEMNVSTLELGDSALYLCASSFTGGGEPQHFGDGTRLSIL.

This clonotype was seen a few times. The chain employs TRBV19 and TRBJ1-1; maybe TRBD1 (6 bases). With 5 bases removed from V and 5 bases from J, the gap between germline ends came to 15 bases. CDR1 LNHDA and CDR2 SQIVND come from the germline V gene (reference sequence). The CDR3 length is 14 residues. This chain's CDR3 is CASSAKTGPTEAFF. The CDR3 DNA sequence: TGTGCCAGTAGTGCCAAAACAGGGCCGACTGAAGCTTTCTTT.

This clonotype has a handful of counts. CDR3 nucleotides: TGCAGTGCTAGGGAGACTAGCGGATCACCCTCCTACGAGCAGTACTTC. Residues: CSARETSGSPSYEQYF. The V call is TRBV20-1, the J call TRBJ2-7, with 9 bases identical to TRBD2. The V gene end was trimmed by 3 bases and the J gene end by 0 bases; junction bases not matched to a gene: 9. Germline CDR1 is DFQATT and CDR2 is SNEGSKA (reference sequence). The CDR3 is 16 residues long.

V usage is TRBV4-1 and J usage is TRBJ2-6, with 7 nucleotides matching TRBD1. V trimming: 0 bases; J trimming: 2 bases; junction bases outside the gene matches: 7. Germline values: CDR1 MGHRA, CDR2 YSYEKL. CDR3 length: 18 residues. DNA of the CDR3: TGCGCCAGCAGCCAAGACGGGGACAGAACACCTGGGGCCAACGTCCTGACTTTC. Its translation is CASSQDGDRTPGANVLTF.

This rearrangement joins TRBV20-1 to TRBJ1-5; D is perhaps TRBD1 (5 bases). Per germline, CDR1 DFQATT and CDR2 SNEGSKA (reference sequence). Deletions cut 3 bases from V and 4 bases from J, with 13 bases between. The CDR3 has 14 amino acids. This chain's CDR3 is CSASSRVRNQPQHF. The CDR3 DNA sequence: TGCAGTGCTAGTTCCAGGGTAAGGAATCAGCCCCAGCATTTT.

The chain couples TRBV12-3 or TRBV12-4 to TRBJ2-1; D remains unclear. V was trimmed by 4 bases and J by 3 bases, leaving 7 bases between them. CDR3 size: 13 residues. The CDR3 coding sequence is TGTGCCAGCAGTTCCTCCTACTACAATGAGCAGTTCTTC. Translating gives CASSSSYYNEQFF.